The rows below give T cell receptor beta chains drawn from one sample of a study of OX40 agonist ivuxolimab in advanced cancers. Clones were read by immunoSEQ multiplex PCR, and TCRdb kept only the in-frame ones, dropping some. The sample has about 73,000 clones; 80% to 95% are singletons. Sequencing used CD4+ or CD8+ T cells sorted from blood, obtained in a trial of the OX40 agonist ivuxolimab. These receptors were taken from an adult with an advanced solid tumor such as melanoma, head and neck, liver or kidney cancer. CDR3s include the opening cysteine and the closing phenylalanine or tryptophan. The D gene is left open where the match is weak. Clone sizes are given selectively: once, few, many, or a class where the clone is expanded.

v_call	d_call	clone_size	j_call	cdr3_aa	cdr3_nt
TRBV29-1	-	-	TRBJ2-3	CSVEGAGLVQATDTQYF	TGCAGCGTTGAAGGTGCTGGGCTAGTTCAAGCCACAGATACGCAGTATTTT
TRBV7-9	-	-	TRBJ1-3	CASSTSGRYSGNTIYF	TGTGCCAGCAGCACTTCAGGGCGCTACTCTGGAAACACCATATATTTT
TRBV7-2	TRBD2	-	TRBJ2-1	CASSLQRGNEQFF	TGTGCCAGCAGCTTACAGCGGGGCAATGAGCAGTTCTTC
TRBV18	-	-	TRBJ2-7	CASSPGGYEQYF	TGTGCCAGCTCACCAGGGGGCTACGAGCAGTACTTC
TRBV27	-	-	TRBJ2-3	CASSLYQVTDTQYF	TGTGCCAGCAGTTTATACCAGGTCACAGATACGCAGTATTTT
TRBV2	-	-	TRBJ2-7	CASSPLGSYEQYF	TGTGCCAGCAGTCCGCTAGGGAGCTACGAGCAGTACTTC
TRBV15	TRBD2	-	TRBJ2-7	CATSRDPASGLSYEQYF	TGTGCCACCAGCAGAGATCCGGCTAGCGGTCTCTCCTACGAGCAGTACTTC
TRBV29-1	TRBD2	-	TRBJ2-3	CSVGTSGSTSTDTQYF	TGCAGCGTGGGGACTAGCGGGAGTACGAGCACAGATACGCAGTATTTT
TRBV6-1	-	once	TRBJ2-1	CASSDWGVPGEQFF	TGTGCCAGCAGTGATTGGGGAGTTCCAGGCGAGCAGTTCTTC
TRBV10-3	-	-	TRBJ1-4	CATKVQGANEKLFF	TGTGCCACGAAAGTACAGGGAGCTAATGAAAAACTGTTTTTT
TRBV10-3	TRBD1	-	TRBJ1-3	CAISDSTGAGNTIYF	TGTGCCATCAGTGACTCGACAGGGGCCGGAAACACCATATATTTT
TRBV10-1	TRBD2	few	TRBJ2-7	CASSEQGLAGGPYEQYF	TGCGCCAGCAGTGAGCAGGGACTAGCGGGAGGGCCCTACGAGCAGTACTTC
TRBV11-3	-	few	TRBJ2-5	CASSFGTLGEETQYF	TGTGCCAGCAGCTTCGGTACCCTGGGGGAGGAGACCCAGTACTTC
TRBV2	TRBD2	once	TRBJ2-3	CASSERLAGGTDTQYF	TGTGCCAGCAGTGAGCGTCTAGCGGGAGGCACAGATACGCAGTATTTT
TRBV18	TRBD1	few	TRBJ1-6	CASSPGTGGNSPLHF	TGTGCCAGCTCACCCGGGACAGGGGGAAATTCACCCCTCCACTTT
TRBV6-1	-	-	TRBJ2-7	CASSLPQSSYEQYF	TGTGCCAGCAGCCTCCCCCAGTCCTCCTACGAGCAGTACTTC
TRBV7-2	TRBD2	-	TRBJ2-1	CASSTQGLAGVSYNEQFF	TGTGCCAGCAGCACCCAAGGACTAGCGGGAGTCTCCTACAATGAGCAGTTCTTC
TRBV7-9	-	-	TRBJ1-1	CASSLAGDVRAAFF	TGTGCCAGCAGCTTAGCGGGGGACGTAAGGGCGGCTTTCTTT
TRBV21-1	-	-	TRBJ2-3	CASTKAGRPPDTQYF	TGTGCCAGCACCAAAGCGGGGAGGCCCCCAGATACGCAGTATTTT
TRBV6-6	-	-	TRBJ1-3	CASTGPLGDTIYF	TGTGCCAGCACCGGACCATTAGGGGACACCATATATTTT
TRBV10-1	TRBD1	few	TRBJ1-1	CASSLGQGNTEAFF	TGCGCCAGCAGTTTGGGACAGGGAAACACTGAAGCTTTCTTT
TRBV10-3	TRBD1	-	TRBJ1-1	CAISGDRGAGEAFF	TGTGCCATCAGTGGGGACAGGGGCGCAGGAGAAGCTTTCTTT
TRBV5-5	-	-	TRBJ1-2	CASSLEVAGAGYTF	TGTGCCAGCAGCTTGGAGGTGGCAGGGGCGGGCTACACCTTC
TRBV25-1	TRBD2	-	TRBJ2-3	CASSELSTSGSLDTQYF	TGTGCCAGCAGTGAATTGAGCACTAGCGGGAGTTTAGATACGCAGTATTTT
TRBV7-2	TRBD1	-	TRBJ1-2	CASSLAGTANYGYTF	TGTGCCAGCAGCTTAGCCGGGACAGCTAACTATGGCTACACCTTC
TRBV6-5	-	-	TRBJ1-1	CASGRGMNTEAFF	TGTGCCAGCGGAAGGGGGATGAACACTGAAGCTTTCTTT
TRBV9	TRBD2	-	TRBJ2-5	CASSVNPTSGSGTQYF	TGTGCCAGCAGCGTAAACCCGACTAGCGGGAGTGGGACCCAGTACTTC
TRBV11-3	TRBD2	-	TRBJ2-2	CASSSLAGVGELFF	TGTGCCAGCAGTTCGCTAGCGGGAGTTGGGGAGCTGTTTTTT
TRBV20-1	-	-	TRBJ2-7	CSALGGTQQYF	TGCAGTGCCCTCGGAGGGACCCAGCAGTACTTC